Below, 14 T cell receptor beta chains from the same sample are listed, as sequenced in a study of T-cell memory formation after mild COVID-19. In TCRdb, the 5' RACE reads were re-called with MiXCR into one record per CDR3 protein. The sample has approximately 300,000 distinct CDR3 sequences, roughly 15% seen once. Sequencing used PBMCs or a T cell subset sorted from them (not recorded which). The source is a young man who had mild COVID-19 (a few samples of this study predate the infection). Cell type and time point are not known.

The chain carries TRBV6-2 or TRBV6-3 and TRBJ2-1; TRBD2 matches 8 bases. CDR1 MNHEY and CDR2 SVGEGT come from the germline V gene. This CDR3 comprises 13 residues. After removal of 8 bases from V and 7 bases from J, the junction contained 7 bases not matched to a gene. The CDR3 sequence: CASAGLVLNEQFF. The DNA of the CDR3 is TGTGCCAGCGCGGGACTAGTCTTAAATGAGCAGTTCTTC.

The gene calls are TRBV5-6 and TRBJ2-5, with D uncertain. The CDR3 consists of 13 residues. Germline CDR1 is SGHDT and CDR2 is YYEEEE. V lost 4 bases to trimming and J lost 4 bases, with 11 bases between them. The CDR3 loop is CASSDGQRETQYF. The CDR3 DNA is TGTGCCAGCAGCGACGGGCAACGAGAGACCCAGTACTTC. Based on the CDR3 plus reference TRBV5-6 and TRBJ2-5, the full variable domain is DAGVTQSPTHLIKTRGQQVTLRCSPKSGHDTVSWYQQALGQGPQFIFQYYEEEERQRGNFPDRFSGHQFPNYSSELNVNALLLGDSALYLCASSDGQRETQYFGPGTRLLVL.

This clonotype was recorded a few times. This sequence joins TRBV6-2 or TRBV6-3 and TRBJ2-1, with no clear D. CDR1 is MNHEY, CDR2 SVGEGT, per germline. The CDR3 runs 12 residues. Trimming stripped 2 bases from V and 5 bases from J, with 4 bases between. In DNA form, the CDR3 reads TGTGCCAGCAGTTACGCCCACAATGAGCAGTTCTTC. This gives the protein CASSYAHNEQFF.

This clonotype appeared a few times. The chain links TRBV2 to TRBJ2-1, with TRBD2 matching over 8 bases. The CDR3 contains 14 residues. Germline lookup yields CDR1 SNHLY and CDR2 FYNNEI. Losses at the gene ends were 8 bases for V and 7 bases for J; bases not matched to a gene: 10. The CDR3 DNA follows: TGTGCCAGCTCCGGGGGGGCCCTCGGGAATGAGCAGTTCTTC. Translated, it gives CASSGGALGNEQFF.

This clonotype occurred many times. The chain combines TRBV7-2 with TRBJ2-5, with D perhaps TRBD1 or TRBD2 (6 bases each). There are 15 residues in the CDR3. CDR1 and CDR2 from the germline V gene are SGHTA and FQGNSA. Trimming took off 2 bases at V and 3 bases at J, with 13 bases between the two ends. CDR3 nucleotides: TGTGCCAGCAGCTTAATGGGGGGCCTAAAAGAGACCCAGTACTTC. This gives the protein CASSLMGGLKETQYF.

There are a few counts of this clonotype. A read error may account for a junction end that differs from germline. The chain links TRBV7-7 to TRBJ2-1; D is unresolved. CDR3 length: 13 residues. Per germline, CDR1 SSHAT and CDR2 FNYEAQ (reference sequence). CDR3 coding DNA: TGTGCTAGCAGCTTAGAGCGCATTGGCGAGCAGTTCTTC. The encoded protein is CASSLERIGEQFF.

This clonotype turned up a few times. This rearrangement joins TRBV9 to TRBJ2-2; D not resolved. The CDR3 contains 13 residues. Trimming took off 1 base at V and 3 bases at J, with 4 bases between the two ends. Germline V lookup: CDR1 SGDLS, CDR2 YYNGEE. In DNA, the CDR3 is TGTGCCAGCAGCGTATTCGACACCGGGGAGCTGTTTTTT. This gives the protein CASSVFDTGELFF.

In this sample, this clonotype turned up a few times. This chain joins TRBV4-1 and TRBJ2-2, with TRBD2 matching over 9 bases. The length of the CDR3 is 15 residues. V shed 1 base, J shed 5 bases, and the junction held 2 bases outside the gene matches. Germline CDR1 and CDR2: MGHRA and YSYEKL. The CDR3 spells CASSQVAGGTGELFF. The CDR3 DNA reads as TGCGCCAGCAGCCAAGTGGCGGGGGGGACCGGGGAGCTGTTTTTT.

The chain uses TRBV24-1 and TRBJ1-3; unclear D gene. The CDR3 has 13 residues. Looked up from germline, CDR1 is KGHDR and CDR2 is SFDVKD. V dropped 7 bases and J dropped 0 bases, with 6 bases sitting between them. The CDR3 DNA reads TGTGCCACCAGGGAAAGCTCTGGAAACACCATATATTTT. Its translation is CATRESSGNTIYF.

V gene TRBV20-1 combines with J gene TRBJ1-5; no clear D. CDR3 length: 16 residues. V lost 0 bases, J lost 0 bases, and 12 bases lay in between. From germline, CDR1 is DFQATT and CDR2 SNEGSKA (reference sequence). In DNA, the CDR3 is TGCAGTGCTAGAGATCGGCGAGACAATAGCAATCAGCCCCAGCATTTT. It is translated as CSARDRRDNSNQPQHF.

This clonotype was detected a few times. V is TRBV6-1 and J is TRBJ2-3; TRBD1 aligns across 11 bases. The CDR3 contains 15 residues. Germline trimming cut 1 base from V and 4 bases from J; bases unmatched to any gene: 1. Per germline, CDR1 MNHNS and CDR2 SASEGT. The CDR3 here is CASSEGTGGADTQYF. Here the CDR3 DNA reads TGTGCCAGCAGTGAAGGGACAGGGGGCGCAGATACGCAGTATTTT.

The chain has TRBV5-1 and TRBJ2-1; D uncertain. The CDR3 covers 12 residues. Germline CDR1 SGHRS, CDR2 YFSETQ. The V end lost 1 base, the J end lost 10 bases, and 9 bases lay between the germline ends. CDR3 in DNA: TGCGCCAGCAGCTTGTTCGCGGAAGAGCAGTTCTTC. Translated: CASSLFAEEQFF.

In this sample, this clonotype turned up many times. The chain employs TRBV2 and TRBJ1-3; D may be TRBD1 (6 bases). The germline CDR1 and CDR2 sequences are SNHLY and FYNNEI. CDR3 length: 13 amino acids. Between the trimmed V and J ends, which lost 7 bases and 3 bases, there was a span of 10 bases. CDR3: CASKGVYGNTIYF. The CDR3 nucleotides are TGTGCCAGCAAGGGGGTTTATGGAAACACCATATATTTT.

The chain recombines TRBV9 with TRBJ2-5, with 7 bases lining up with TRBD1. This CDR3 region has 16 residues. J gave up 5 bases and V 4 bases, and 14 bases lay outside the gene matches. The germline V gene encodes CDR1 SGDLS and CDR2 YYNGEE. As DNA, the CDR3 is TGTGCCAGCAGCCCCCGACAGGGTCCTCCGACGGAGACCCAGTACTTC. Amino acids: CASSPRQGPPTETQYF. The complete variable domain, with remaining parts taken from reference TRBV9 and TRBJ2-5, reads DSGVTQTPKHLITATGQRVTLRCSPRSGDLSVYWYQQSLDQGLQFLIQYYNGEERAKGNILERFSAQQFPDLHSELNLSSLELGDSALYFCASSPRQGPPTETQYFGPGTRLLVL.